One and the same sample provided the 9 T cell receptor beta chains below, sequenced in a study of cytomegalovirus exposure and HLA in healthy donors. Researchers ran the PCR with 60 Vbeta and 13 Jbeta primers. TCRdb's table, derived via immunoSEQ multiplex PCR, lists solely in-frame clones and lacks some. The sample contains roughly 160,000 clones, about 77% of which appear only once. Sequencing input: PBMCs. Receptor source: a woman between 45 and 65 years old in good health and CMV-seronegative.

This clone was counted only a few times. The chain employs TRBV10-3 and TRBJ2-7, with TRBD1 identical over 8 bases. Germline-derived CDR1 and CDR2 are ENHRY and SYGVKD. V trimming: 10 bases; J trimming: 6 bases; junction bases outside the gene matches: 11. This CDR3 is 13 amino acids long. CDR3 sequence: CATQQDRASEQYF. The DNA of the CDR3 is TGTGCCACTCAACAGGACAGGGCCAGCGAGCAGTACTTC.

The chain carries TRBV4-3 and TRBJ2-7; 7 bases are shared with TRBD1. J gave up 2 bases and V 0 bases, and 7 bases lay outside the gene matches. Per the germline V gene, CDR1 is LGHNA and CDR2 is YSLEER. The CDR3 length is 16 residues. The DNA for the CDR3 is TGCGCCAGCAGCCAAGAAGGGACAGTCGTTCCCTACGAGCAGTACTTC. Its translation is CASSQEGTVVPYEQYF.

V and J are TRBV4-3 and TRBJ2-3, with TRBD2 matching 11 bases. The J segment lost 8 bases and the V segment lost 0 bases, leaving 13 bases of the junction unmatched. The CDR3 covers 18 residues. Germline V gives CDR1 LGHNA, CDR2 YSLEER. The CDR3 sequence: CASSQDRASGGPGATQYF. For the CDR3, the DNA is TGCGCCAGCAGCCAAGATAGGGCTAGCGGGGGGCCCGGCGCTACGCAGTATTTT.

The chain's CDR3 is CATRTGGDEQYF. DNA for the CDR3: TGTGCCACTCGGACAGGGGGAGACGAGCAGTACTTC. The V gene is TRBV19, the J gene TRBJ2-7; 10 positions match TRBD1. Germline loops: CDR1 LNHDA, CDR2 SQIVND (reference sequence). This CDR3 spans 12 amino acids. V shed 10 bases and J 5 bases; nucleotides not matched to a gene: 5.

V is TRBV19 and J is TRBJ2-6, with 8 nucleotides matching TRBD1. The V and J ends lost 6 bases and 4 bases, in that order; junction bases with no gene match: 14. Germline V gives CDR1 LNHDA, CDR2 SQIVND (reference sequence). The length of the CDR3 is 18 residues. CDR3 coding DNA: TGTGCCAGTAGGACTCCGACAGGGGAAGCGCTCGGGGCCAACGTCCTGACTTTC. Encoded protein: CASRTPTGEALGANVLTF.

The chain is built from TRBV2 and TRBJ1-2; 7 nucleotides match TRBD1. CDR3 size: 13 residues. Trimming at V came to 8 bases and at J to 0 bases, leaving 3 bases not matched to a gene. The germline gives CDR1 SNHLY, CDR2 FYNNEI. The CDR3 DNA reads TGTGCCAGCGGGGACAGCCCTAACTATGGCTACACCTTC. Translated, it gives CASGDSPNYGYTF.

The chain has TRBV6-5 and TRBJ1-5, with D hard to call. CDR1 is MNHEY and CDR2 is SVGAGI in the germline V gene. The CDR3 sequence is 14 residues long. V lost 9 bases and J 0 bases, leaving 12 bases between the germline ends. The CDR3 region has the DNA TGTGCCAGAATTAACCCGGGTAGCAATCAGCCCCAGCATTTT. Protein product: CARINPGSNQPQHF.

The CDR3 sequence is CASSFLGAYEQYF. The CDR3 DNA sequence: TGTGCCAGCAGTTTTCTGGGGGCTTACGAGCAGTACTTC. The V gene is TRBV28, the J gene TRBJ2-7, with a possible D match to TRBD1 (6 bases). This CDR3 has 13 amino acids. Trimming removed 3 bases at V and 4 bases at J, with 10 bases between. Germline lookup yields CDR1 MDHEN and CDR2 SYDVKM.

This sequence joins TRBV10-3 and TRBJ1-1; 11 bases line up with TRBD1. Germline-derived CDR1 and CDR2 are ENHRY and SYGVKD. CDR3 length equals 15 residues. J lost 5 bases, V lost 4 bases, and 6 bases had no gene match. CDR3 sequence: CAISATGTGGTEAFF. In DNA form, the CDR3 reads TGTGCCATCAGTGCGACCGGGACAGGGGGTACTGAAGCTTTCTTT.